Listed below are T cell receptor beta chains from one sample, sequenced in a study of cytomegalovirus exposure and HLA in healthy donors. Only in-frame clones appear in the TCRdb table, and some are missing; sequencing was by immunoSEQ multiplex PCR. The sample consists of around 160,000 clones, 68% of them appearing once. Material: PBMCs. The receptor source for this set is a man in his forties or fifties in good health and CMV-seronegative. CDR3s include the opening cysteine and the closing phenylalanine or tryptophan. The order of the fields is V gene, D gene, J gene, CDR3 protein. The D gene is left open where the match is weak.

>TRBV27|NA|TRBJ1-1
CASSLRENTEAFF
>TRBV7-9|NA|TRBJ2-7
CSSSLAREQYF
>TRBV5-1|TRBD1|TRBJ2-2
CASSFGTGNNGELFF
>TRBV28|TRBD2|TRBJ2-5
CASSFQTSGGLKETQYF
>TRBV2|NA|TRBJ2-5
CASSLRETQYF
>TRBV7-9|TRBD1|TRBJ1-1
CASSSGGGQGGTEAFF
>TRBV11-3|NA|TRBJ2-7
CASSLGFEGHEQYF
>TRBV7-9|TRBD1|TRBJ1-1
CASTTTGGTEAFF
>TRBV7-9|NA|TRBJ1-3
CASSDGQGTLNTIYF
>TRBV10-1|NA|TRBJ2-1
CASSESPDSSYNEQFF
>TRBV2|TRBD1|TRBJ1-6
CASSEVRVGQADSPLHF
>TRBV7-7|NA|TRBJ1-5
CASSLRGSNQPQHF
>TRBV18|TRBD1|TRBJ1-1
CASSPGQGIARTEAFF
>TRBV10-2|NA|TRBJ1-6
CASNQGGVGNSPLHF
>TRBV7-3|NA|TRBJ2-1
CASSIEPIPNEQFF
>TRBV5-1|TRBD1|TRBJ2-1
CASSRRTGGEYNEQFF
>TRBV18|NA|TRBJ1-1
CASSPDSYTEAFF
>TRBV28|NA|TRBJ2-1
CASTVVSPGRGTYNEQFF
>TRBV2|TRBD2|TRBJ2-3
CASSEGTSGGLTDTQYF
>TRBV13|NA|TRBJ1-1
CATALGHLNTEAFF
>TRBV6-6|NA|TRBJ2-7
CASSYSEDSYEQYF
>TRBV7-2|TRBD2|TRBJ2-3
CASSLAGLATPDTQYF
>TRBV11-2|NA|TRBJ2-5
CASSFRGGVRETQYF
>TRBV5-1|TRBD1|TRBJ1-6
CASSLLGTGNNSPLHF
>TRBV6-1|NA|TRBJ2-3
CASKTLKSADTQYF
>TRBV5-1|TRBD2|TRBJ2-5
CASSLAGLAGNQETQYF
>TRBV7-6|NA|TRBJ1-4
CASSSGMTNEKLFF
>TRBV29-1|NA|TRBJ2-2
CSVGGQGYTGELFF
>TRBV11-2|NA|TRBJ1-5
CASSPAPRTGNQPQHF
>TRBV9|NA|TRBJ2-3
CASSVNVASTDTQYF
>TRBV6-1|TRBD1|TRBJ1-1
CASRPRQGLDTEAFF
>TRBV28|TRBD1|TRBJ1-4
CASSTGGAFEKLFF
>TRBV5-8|TRBD1|TRBJ1-5
CASSLLVGTGSNQPQHF
>TRBV14|TRBD2|TRBJ2-1
CASSQARTSVGEQFF
>TRBV4-2|NA|TRBJ1-1
CASSQDTLREAFF
>TRBV28|TRBD2|TRBJ2-7
CASSPPGGRGEQYF
>TRBV6-5|NA|TRBJ2-1
CASKGGETNEQFF
>TRBV5-1|NA|TRBJ2-5
CASSLGQVQETQYF
>TRBV4-1|TRBD2|TRBJ2-4
CASSQGPSGGRARNIQYF
>TRBV29-1|TRBD2|TRBJ2-1
CSVEDPTSGVYNEQFF
>TRBV7-2|NA|TRBJ2-3
CASSFRGGGTDTQYF
>TRBV6-5|NA|TRBJ1-3
CASSYSTASSGNTIYF
>TRBV6-5|NA|NA
CASSYSRLGAAEQYF
>TRBV15|TRBD1|TRBJ1-2
CATSRGGTAEDYGYTF
>TRBV5-6|TRBD1|TRBJ2-5
CASSLDRGVGETQYF
>TRBV11-1|TRBD1|TRBJ2-2
CASSLARDRGYTGELFF
>TRBV6-1|TRBD1|TRBJ2-7
CASIRQGVSYEQYF
>TRBV5-1|TRBD1|NA
CASSTGTGSYEQYF
>TRBV5-5|TRBD1|TRBJ2-7
CASSSRGYEQYF
>TRBV6-1|TRBD2|TRBJ2-1
CASSPLAGGAVEQFF
>TRBV7-2|TRBD1|TRBJ2-1
CASSLGGQGFDEQFF
>TRBV6-1|TRBD1|TRBJ2-7
CASRSGTALDEQYF
>TRBV9|TRBD1|TRBJ1-1
CASSVEGAGAFF
>TRBV12-5|TRBD1|TRBJ2-7
CASGFTGTGGMNAPYEQYF
>TRBV7-7|TRBD1|TRBJ1-2
CASSPGTGKANYGYTF
>TRBV5-1|NA|TRBJ1-5
CASSLNSDSNQPQHF
>TRBV10-3|NA|TRBJ2-3
CAARAGPTDTQYF